The source of this T cell receptor beta chain is a study of identical twins. The CDR3 is 14 amino acids. The ends lost 7 bases at V and 7 bases at J; junction bases unmatched: 12. CDR1 and CDR2 from the germline V gene are MNHEY and SVGEGT. TCRdb analysed the 5' RACE reads with MiXCR anew, one entry per CDR3 protein. The top ten clones hold about 0.53% of a sample with around 480,000 distinct CDR3 sequences, more than 13% of them seen once. These data also featured in a second study, about yellow fever vaccine responses in identical twins.

This chain links TRBV6-2 or TRBV6-3 with TRBJ1-1, with TRBD1 matching 7 bases. This TCR derives from a young woman in good health. The specimen was CD4+ T cells sorted from blood. CDR3 DNA: TGTGCCAGCATCGAAGACAGGGTCAGGGGTGAAGCTTTCTTT. Encoded protein: CASIEDRVRGEAFF.